These 27 T cell receptor beta chains were all obtained from the same sample, sequenced in a study of hypomethylating agent response in myelodysplastic syndrome. TCRdb keeps only in-frame clones here, not all; method: immunoSEQ multiplex PCR. Of several thousand clones detected, 75% to 90% appear once; the ten largest clones hold 15%. The sequences come from bone marrow, collected before or after starting hypomethylating agent treatment for myelodysplastic syndrome (not recorded which). The origin of the receptors is a human donor with myelodysplastic syndrome.

The rearrangement joins TRBV6-1 to TRBJ1-5; D is unresolved. Trimming left V 7 bases short and J 10 bases short, with 14 bases between. Germline values: CDR1 MNHNS, CDR2 SASEGT. The CDR3 consists of 12 residues. CDR3 amino acids: CASNAGRQPQHF. CDR3 coding DNA: TGTGCCAGCAATGCCGGGAGACAACCCCAGCATTTT.

The chain uses TRBV11-2 and TRBJ2-3, with 7 bases aligning to TRBD2. The junction had 11 bases not matched to a gene; V was cut back by 2 bases and J by 0 bases. The CDR3 loop spans 18 amino acids. Germline V lookup: CDR1 SGHAT, CDR2 FQNNGV. The CDR3 loop is CASSLLVGEAGSTDTQYF. In DNA, the CDR3 is TGTGCCAGCAGCTTATTGGTTGGTGAAGCGGGGAGCACAGATACGCAGTATTTT.

This chain links TRBV6-1 with TRBJ1-1; D is uncertain. The CDR3 spans 8 residues. The germline V gene encodes CDR1 MNHNS and CDR2 SASEGT. V shed 4 bases and J shed 11 bases, with 2 bases lying between them. The CDR3 DNA follows: TGTGCCAGCAGTGGGGCTTTCTTT. As protein: CASSGAFF.

V and J are TRBV4-3 and TRBJ2-7; maybe TRBD1 (6 bases). From germline, CDR1 is LGHNA and CDR2 YSLEER. The CDR3 loop spans 14 amino acids. V was pared by 4 bases and J by 2 bases, with 12 bases between. The CDR3 sequence is CASSPGQKPYEQYF. The CDR3 DNA reads TGCGCCAGCAGCCCCGGACAGAAGCCCTACGAGCAGTACTTC.

This chain connects TRBV7-2 to TRBJ1-5, with TRBD1 matching 10 bases. The junction had 10 bases not matched to a gene; V was cut back by 4 bases and J by 4 bases. This CDR3 is 17 amino acids long. Germline-derived CDR1 and CDR2 are SGHTA and FQGNSA. The CDR3 nucleotides read TGTGCCAGCAGCTCGCCCCCCGGGACAGGGGTAAATCAGCCCCAGCATTTT. Protein product: CASSSPPGTGVNQPQHF. The whole variable domain, remainder taken from reference TRBV7-2 and TRBJ1-5, is GAGVSQSPSNKVTEKGKDVELRCDPISGHTALYWYRQSLGQGLEFLIYFQGNSAPDKSGLPSDRFSAERTGGSVSTLTIQRTQQEDSAVYLCASSSPPGTGVNQPQHFGDGTRLSIL.

The chain couples TRBV29-1 to TRBJ2-5; a possible D gene is TRBD2 (7 bases). The V gene lost 8 bases and the J gene lost 4 bases, with 14 bases spanning the gap. Per germline, CDR1 SQVTM and CDR2 ANQGSEA. The CDR3 is 12 amino acids. The CDR3 loop is CSTNGGRETQYF. The CDR3 DNA follows: TGCAGCACTAACGGGGGGCGAGAGACCCAGTACTTC.

The chain links TRBV5-4 to TRBJ2-6; a weak D match, TRBD1 (6 bases). Germline V gives CDR1 SGHNT, CDR2 YYREEE (reference sequence). CDR3 length: 14 residues. Trimming removed 7 bases at V and 4 bases at J, with 12 bases between. CDR3 bases: TGTGCCAGCGGCAGGGGTTCAGGGGCCAACGTCCTGACTTTC. Amino acids: CASGRGSGANVLTF.

Only one count was recorded for this clone. J is TRBJ1-2 and V is TRBV27; no clear D. The CDR3 contains 12 residues. In germline, CDR1 is MNHEY, CDR2 SMNVEV (reference sequence). Trimming cost V 4 bases and J 5 bases, with 8 bases left between them. The CDR3 spells CASSSGNYGYTF. The CDR3 coding sequence is TGTGCCAGCAGTTCTGGAAATTATGGCTACACCTTC.

The chain joins TRBV5-6 to TRBJ2-7; tentative D call: TRBD1 (5 bases). The CDR3 extends over 12 amino acids. CDR1 SGHDT and CDR2 YYEEEE come from the germline V gene. Trimming took off 4 bases at V and 6 bases at J, with 11 bases between the two ends. CDR3 bases: TGTGCCAGCAGCCTGTTTAGGGGCGAGCAGTACGTC. Translated: CASSLFRGEQYV.

The chain couples TRBV30 to TRBJ1-1; possible D gene TRBD1, 6 bases. From germline, CDR1 is GTSNPN and CDR2 SVGIG (reference sequence). Trimming took 7 bases from V and 1 from J, leaving 10 bases between them. The CDR3 is 12 residues long. The CDR3, as DNA: TGTGCCTCCCACAGGGAGAACACTGAAGCTTTCTTT. Translating it yields CASHRENTEAFF.

This rearrangement joins TRBV6-4 to TRBJ2-3, with D unclear. Germline CDR1 is MRHNA and CDR2 is SNTAGT. The V end was cut by 0 bases, the J end by 3 bases, with 4 bases between. The CDR3 contains 13 residues. The CDR3, as DNA: TGTGCCAGCAGTGACTCGGAAACAGATACGCAGTATTTT. Protein: CASSDSETDTQYF.

V usage is TRBV5-8 and J usage is TRBJ1-1; 8 nucleotides match TRBD1. V trimming: 2 bases; J trimming: 2 bases; junction bases outside the gene matches: 8. Germline CDR1 SGHTS, CDR2 YDEGEE. This CDR3 has 16 residues. The CDR3 sequence: CASSFSGTGANTEAFF. The DNA for the CDR3 is TGTGCCAGCAGCTTTTCCGGGACAGGCGCAAACACTGAAGCTTTCTTT.

On this clone itself: One junction end disagrees with the germline gene, perhaps due to a read error. This sequence joins TRBV19 and TRBJ2-1; D call uncertain. Germline V lookup: CDR1 LNHDA, CDR2 SQIVND (reference sequence). This CDR3 is built from 15 residues. This CDR3 reads CASSLEARGVDEQFF. CDR3 in DNA: TGTGCCAGTAGTTTAGAAGCACGCGGTGTGGATGAGCAGTTCTTC.

This chain connects TRBV5-4 to TRBJ1-4, with 9 bases fitting TRBD1. The J segment lost 7 bases and the V segment lost 0 bases, leaving 4 bases of the junction unmatched. CDR3 size: 15 residues. Germline-derived CDR1 and CDR2 are SGHNT and YYREEE (reference sequence). The CDR3 bases are TGTGCCAGCAGCTTGGCGGGACAGGGAGGTGAAAAACTGTTTTTT. Amino acid sequence: CASSLAGQGGEKLFF. Based on the CDR3 plus reference TRBV5-4 and TRBJ1-4, the full variable domain is ETGVTQSPTHLIKTRGQQVTLRCSSQSGHNTVSWYQQALGQGPQFIFQYYREEENGRGNFPPRFSGLQFPNYSSELNVNALELDDSALYLCASSLAGQGGEKLFFGSGTQLSVL.

The chain uses TRBV25-1 and TRBJ1-2; the D is unclear. The CDR3 runs to 13 residues. Per the germline V gene, CDR1 is MGHDK and CDR2 is SYGVNS. V was clipped by 1 base and J by 8 bases, with 11 bases between them. CDR3 in amino acids: CASSELGRRGYTF. Here the CDR3 DNA reads TGTGCCAGCAGTGAATTAGGGCGTCGGGGCTACACCTTC.

The gene calls are TRBV29-1 and TRBJ2-5; maybe TRBD2 (5 bases). The CDR3 extends over 14 amino acids. Trimming shortened V by 4 bases and J by 2 bases, and 14 bases separated the two germline ends. Germline CDR1 and CDR2: SQVTM and ANQGSEA. As DNA, the CDR3 is TGCAGCGTTGCGGTGGGGAGCACACAAGAGACCCAGTACTTC. Residues: CSVAVGSTQETQYF.

The CDR3 DNA follows: TGTGCCAGCAGCGGCCGACTCCCCGGGCTGTTTTTT. It yields the protein CASSGRLPGLFF. This chain joins TRBV9 and TRBJ2-2, with D unclear. Germline-derived CDR1 and CDR2 are SGDLS and YYNGEE. The CDR3 has 12 residues. V was trimmed by 3 bases and J by 13 bases, leaving 13 bases between them.

This clone was counted between two and nine times. This chain connects TRBV5-4 to TRBJ1-6; 7 nucleotides line up with TRBD1. The V segment lost 4 bases and the J segment 10 bases; nucleotides outside the gene matches: 11. CDR3 length: 15 residues. The germline V gene has CDR1 SGHNT and CDR2 YYREEE (reference sequence). CDR3 residues: CASSLFDRADSPLHF. The CDR3 nucleotides are TGTGCCAGCAGCCTGTTCGACAGGGCTGACTCACCCCTCCACTTT.

This chain joins TRBV7-9 and TRBJ2-1; perhaps TRBD1 as D (5 bases). The length of the CDR3 is 15 residues. The germline V gene encodes CDR1 SEHNR and CDR2 FQNEAQ (reference sequence). With 2 bases removed from V and 7 bases from J, the gap between germline ends came to 15 bases. Written as DNA, the CDR3 is TGTGCCAGCAGCTTACTCGGCAGGGCGGAAAATGAGCAGTTCTTC. Its translation: CASSLLGRAENEQFF.

There are a few counts of this clone. The CDR3 DNA sequence: TGTGCCAGTAGGCAGTTGAGGGGGGGCTCACCCCTCCACTTT. This gives the protein CASRQLRGGSPLHF. V gene TRBV19 combines with J gene TRBJ1-6; weak D call: TRBD1 (6 bases). In germline, CDR1 is LNHDA, CDR2 SQIVND (reference sequence). V was shortened by 6 bases and J by 10 bases, with 16 bases between the two germline ends. The CDR3 totals 14 residues.

The chain uses TRBV5-1 and TRBJ1-1, with D possibly being TRBD1 (5 bases). The V gene's germline CDR1 is SGHRS and CDR2 YFSETQ. The CDR3 extends over 13 amino acids. V lost 3 bases, J lost 2 bases, and 8 bases lay in between. The DNA of the CDR3 is TGCGCCAGCAGCTCGACAGTCAACACTGAAGCTTTCTTT. This codes for CASSSTVNTEAFF.

This clone was observed a handful of times. V is TRBV30 and J is TRBJ1-6; a possible D gene is TRBD1 (6 bases). V was cut by 2 bases and J by 10 bases, with 12 bases left in between. This CDR3 is built from 13 residues. Germline V gives CDR1 GTSNPN, CDR2 SVGIG (reference sequence). The CDR3 sequence is CAWSRQEGSPLHF. The CDR3 nucleotides read TGTGCCTGGAGTCGACAGGAGGGGTCACCCCTCCACTTT.

This clone has a single count. The chain joins TRBV30 to TRBJ2-1; TRBD2 matches 7 bases. The CDR3 extends over 11 amino acids. Germline V gives CDR1 GTSNPN, CDR2 SVGIG (reference sequence). The junction had 10 bases not matched to a gene; V was cut back by 5 bases and J by 15 bases. Here the CDR3 DNA reads TGTGCCTGGGGTTGGGGAGGGAGTCGGTTCTTC. Translated, it gives CAWGWGGSRFF.

The rearrangement joins TRBV19 to TRBJ1-1; D call uncertain. Germline V lookup: CDR1 LNHDA, CDR2 SQIVND (reference sequence). The CDR3 runs to 13 residues. V was clipped by 6 bases and J by 1 base, with 9 bases between them. CDR3: CASRNSGNTEAFF. CDR3 sequence (DNA): TGTGCCAGTAGAAACAGCGGGAACACTGAAGCTTTCTTT.

This rearrangement joins TRBV27 to TRBJ2-7; weak D call: TRBD1 (6 bases). Trimming pared 3 bases from V and 3 bases from J, leaving 12 bases between. Looked up from germline, CDR1 is MNHEY and CDR2 is SMNVEV (reference sequence). This CDR3 has 14 amino acids. The CDR3 bases are TGTGCCAGCAGTTTGGGGGCCCATGACTACGAGCAGTACTTC. It yields the protein CASSLGAHDYEQYF.

V gene TRBV5-8 combines with J gene TRBJ2-5, with a weak D call TRBD2 (5 bases). CDR1 is SGHTS, CDR2 YDEGEE, per germline. V lost 4 bases to trimming and J lost 7 bases, with 8 bases between them. This CDR3 is built from 11 residues. CDR3 coding DNA: TGTGCCAGCAGCCGCGGAGGGACCCAGTACTTC. Residues: CASSRGGTQYF.

This chain connects TRBV2 to TRBJ1-4; possible D gene TRBD1, 5 bases. CDR3 size: 11 residues. CDR1 and CDR2 (germline): SNHLY, FYNNEI. V was cut by 6 bases and J by 10 bases, with 9 bases left in between. CDR3: CASRTERKLFF. The CDR3 DNA is TGTGCCAGCAGGACAGAGAGAAAACTGTTTTTT.